This T cell receptor (beta chain) was sequenced during a study of blood T cell repertoires in COVID-19. Study as a whole: Material from acute and convalescent COVID-19 was sourced from the United States, Italy and Spain.

Per the original methods: Counts of nucleated cells, estimated from reference gene primer amplification, were obtained. Some clones are missing from TCRdb's copy, which holds only in-frame ones; the method was immunoSEQ multiplex PCR. V, J and clone size were drawn from that table, and D and trimming were deduced from the DNA. The sample shows 160,000 or so clones, approximately 90% of them seen only once. Losses at the gene ends were 3 bases for V and 6 bases for J; bases not matched to a gene: 5. Germline lookup yields CDR1 SGHDT and CDR2 YYEEEE. CDR3 size: 16 residues. This chain connects TRBV5-6 to TRBJ1-6; 11 nucleotides agree with TRBD1. The sequenced sample consisted of peripheral blood. This TCR was recovered from a woman in her seventies with COVID-19, enrolled during active disease. DNA of the CDR3: TGTGCCAGCAGCTCGGGACAGGGGGTGAGTAATTCACCCCTCCACTTT. This encodes CASSSGQGVSNSPLHF.